This T cell receptor (beta chain) was sequenced during a study of cytomegalovirus exposure and HLA in healthy donors. PCR used 60 Vbeta primers and 13 Jbeta primers. This table comes from immunoSEQ multiplex PCR, and its TCRdb copy is limited to in-frame clones, with some not included. The data show fewer than 110,000 clones, with approximately 76% seen just once and approximately 2% held by the top ten. This TCR derives from a man between 18 and 29 years old in good health and CMV-seronegative. The sequencing input was PBMCs.

The CDR3 nucleotides are TGTGCCAGCAGCCAGGGACTAGCGGGGGGGAGAGGCGAGCAGTACTTC. Protein: CASSQGLAGGRGEQYF. The chain links TRBV5-4 to TRBJ2-7, with 16 bases that match TRBD2. V was pared by 4 bases and J by 6 bases, with 7 bases of the junction left unmatched. Germline V gene sequence: CDR1 SGHNT, CDR2 YYREEE (reference sequence). This CDR3 is built from 16 residues.